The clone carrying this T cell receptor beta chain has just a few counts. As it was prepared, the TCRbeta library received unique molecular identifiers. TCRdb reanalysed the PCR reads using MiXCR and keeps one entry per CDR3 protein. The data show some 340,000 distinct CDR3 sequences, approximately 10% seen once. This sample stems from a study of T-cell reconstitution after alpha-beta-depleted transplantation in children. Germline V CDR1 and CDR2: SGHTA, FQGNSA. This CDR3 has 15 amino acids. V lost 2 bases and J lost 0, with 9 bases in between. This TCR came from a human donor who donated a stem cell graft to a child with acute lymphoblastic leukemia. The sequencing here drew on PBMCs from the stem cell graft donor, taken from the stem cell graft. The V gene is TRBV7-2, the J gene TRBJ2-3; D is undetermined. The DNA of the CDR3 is TGTGCCAGCAGCTTATACGGGCCTAGCACAGATACGCAGTATTTT. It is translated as CASSLYGPSTDTQYF.